Below are 7 T cell receptor beta chains sequenced from a single sample in a study of tumor-infiltrating lymphocytes in primary liver carcinoma. Production of TCR beta cDNA used around 500 ng total RNA together with a constant-region primer. It was through three nested multiplex PCR rounds of slightly modified ARM-PCR that TCR beta libraries arose. The first two PCR rounds used TRBV1-TRBV30 primers with a Cbeta primer, nine to ten cycles each. TCRdb re-called the multiplex PCR reads through MiXCR, storing one row per CDR3 protein. The data show fewer than 250,000 distinct CDR3 sequences, around four fifths seen once. Unsorted bulk tissue of roughly 18-32 mg yielded co-extracted RNA and DNA. Input material: tumor tissue from primary liver carcinoma. Source of these receptors: a man between 40 and 49 years old with primary liver carcinoma and hepatitis B virus infection.

The chain employs TRBV12-3 or TRBV12-4 and TRBJ2-1, with 7 bases that match TRBD2. V was pared by 10 bases and J by 8 bases, with 20 bases of the junction left unmatched. CDR3 size: 16 residues. The DNA of the CDR3 is TGTGCCAACAGAAACCCCTGGGCTGGCGGGAGAGATGAGCAGTTCTTC. The encoded protein is CANRNPWAGGRDEQFF.

In regard to this clonotype: The junction departs from the called germline gene at one end, perhaps through a read error. J is TRBJ2-5 and V is TRBV12-3 or TRBV12-4; 7 nucleotides match TRBD1. The CDR3 is 15 amino acids. CDR3 protein: CASSRDSTFQETHYF. In DNA form, the CDR3 reads TGTGCCAGCAGTCGGGACAGCACTTTCCAAGAGACCCATTACTTC.

The chain combines TRBV5-6 with TRBJ2-3; 10 nucleotides match TRBD2. The CDR3 is 16 amino acids. Germline V gene lookup returns CDR1 SGHDT and CDR2 YYEEEE. Trimming at V came to 9 bases and at J to 4 bases, leaving 14 bases not matched to a gene. The DNA of the CDR3 is TGTGCCAAGAGCTTGACGGCTAGCGGGAGATCAGATACGCAGTATTTT. Encoded protein: CAKSLTASGRSDTQYF.

This clonotype was recorded once. J is TRBJ2-1 and V is TRBV28; TRBD2 agrees at 13 bases. The CDR3 contains 16 residues. Germline CDR1 reads MDHEN; CDR2 reads SYDVKM. V shed 3 bases, J shed 12 bases, and the junction held 11 bases outside the gene matches. Written as DNA, the CDR3 is TGTGCCAGCAGTTTGTCCGACAGACTAGCGGGAGGAATGCAGTTCTTC. It is translated as CASSLSDRLAGGMQFF.

The chain's CDR3 is CASMLGASNNEQFF. The CDR3 DNA sequence: TGTGCCAGCATGTTAGGCGCCTCGAACAATGAGCAGTTCTTC. The rearrangement uses TRBV11-3 and TRBJ2-1; D not resolved. The CDR3 loop spans 14 amino acids. V lost 7 bases and J lost 5, with 15 bases in between. In germline, CDR1 is SGHNT, CDR2 YENEEA.

This chain joins TRBV11-2 and TRBJ1-4; perhaps TRBD1 as D (5 bases). The V gene's germline CDR1 is SGHAT and CDR2 FQNNGV. There are 14 residues in the CDR3. Trimming took 11 bases from V and 14 from J, leaving 27 bases between them. The CDR3 protein is CACCLDLGGFRLFF. The CDR3 DNA follows: TGTGCCTGCTGCTTAGATCTTGGGGGGTTCAGGCTGTTTTTT.

The genes are TRBV29-1 and TRBJ2-3; D gene uncertain. Between the trimmed V and J ends, which lost 8 bases and 7 bases, there was a span of 19 bases. This CDR3 contains 13 residues. Germline CDR1 reads SQVTM; CDR2 reads ANQGSEA. The CDR3 nucleotides are TGCAGCTTCCGGGCAACAAGCATACATACGCAGTATTTT. This translates into CSFRATSIHTQYF.